Detailed here is one T cell receptor (beta chain). Its antigen remains unknown. The data stem from a study of beta chain features in type 1 diabetes. Expressed TCRB transcripts got sequenced, as all isolated RNA was reverse transcribed. The repertoire was sequenced with immunoSEQ multiplex PCR; TCRdb's copy has only in-frame clones and lacks some. Of approximately 150,000 clones in the sample, approximately 9% were seen once. The CDR3 has 14 residues. Germline V gene data show CDR1 as SGHAT and CDR2 as FQNNGV. Trimming took 4 bases from V and 0 from J, leaving 10 bases between them. Whole-study results and caveats: Because the template was cDNA, high-expressing cells might be over-represented.

CD4+ cells of the naive, central memory, regulatory and stem cell-like memory types were sorted via CD45RO/CCR7/CD25/CD127/CD95/CD27. Sorted cells reached over 98% purity in every population. This TCR came from a woman in her late teens or twenties in good health. The chain couples TRBV11-2 to TRBJ2-7; tentatively, D is TRBD2 (6 bases). Sequenced: central memory CD4+ T cells from blood. DNA of the CDR3: TGTGCCAGCAGCTCGGACGGGAGCTCCTACGAGCAGTACTTC. Protein product: CASSSDGSSYEQYF. The full variable domain, with the rest looked up from reference TRBV11-2 and TRBJ2-7, is EAGVAQSPRYKIIEKRQSVAFWCNPISGHATLYWYQQILGQGPKLLIQFQNNGVVDDSQLPKDRFSAERLKGVDSTLKIQPAKLEDSAVYLCASSSDGSSYEQYFGPGTRLTVT.